This TCR beta chain was obtained from a study of beta chain features in type 1 diabetes. This CDR3 region has 15 residues. The V gene's germline CDR1 is LNHDA and CDR2 SQIVND (reference sequence). Trimming cost V 1 base and J 1 base, with 11 bases left between them. This clone has a handful of counts. The antigen remains undetermined. As every portion of the isolated RNA was reverse transcribed, the sequencing read expressed TCRB transcripts. Mean read depth for naive, central memory and regulatory T cell samples was around 3.5 million reads. Generated by immunoSEQ multiplex PCR, the TCRdb table keeps only in-frame clones and is missing some. The sample lists nearly 250,000 clones, roughly an eighth occurring once. All sorted populations exceeded 95% purity. Study findings and constraints: The study found moderately but significantly shorter TCRB CDR3s in all four CD4+ subsets of Type 1 diabetes patients. Relative to healthy donors, patients appeared to have naive, central memory and Treg TCRB repertoires that were more similar.

The sequence came from a woman in her thirties or forties in good health. The genes are TRBV19 and TRBJ2-7; TRBD1 is a possible D gene (6 bases). Sample: naive CD4+ T cells from blood. CDR3 in amino acids: CASSIVQGSSYEQYF. CDR3 nucleotides: TGTGCCAGTAGTATAGTGCAGGGGAGTTCCTACGAGCAGTACTTC.